The entry that follows covers one TCR beta chain sequence. The specificity of this receptor is unknown. No much larger clonotype is one base removed from it; base qualities were not supplied. Library method: 5' RACE. Sequencer: Illumina HiSeq 2500. A second roughly 6 to 12 cycle PCR used a sample-barcoded 5' primer and a J-beta primer mix. Each TCR beta cDNA molecule received a unique molecular identifier from a template-switch 5' adaptor carrying 12 random nucleotides. Each sample yielded at least 2.5 million CDR3-containing paired-end reads. The Mint cDNA synthesis kit, primed by a TRBC-specific oligonucleotide, was used to synthesize first-strand cDNA from all RNA. Following uracil-DNA glycosylase treatment, all cDNA underwent a first 18-cycle PCR with the universal primers M1SS and BC2_uni_R. The authors processed their data as follows. Each sample was normalized by randomly selecting 1 million high-quality reads, each carrying a distinct molecular identifier. Reads sharing molecular identifiers were discarded rather than binned into consensus sequences. MiTCR, with a Q25 quality threshold and the strictest error-elimination algorithm, was used for CDR3 identification, clonotype clustering and error correction. A nonparametric unseen species model using Euler transformation provided a lower-bound estimate of total TCR beta diversity. The public reads were reanalyzed by TCRdb: fastp trimming at Q25, MiXCR alignment, in-frame beta chains only. Each entry is one CDR3 protein sequence, shown with its most common DNA and genes. The V and J calls follow TCRdb's processing rather than the paper's. A total of approximately 790,000 distinct CDR3 sequences appear in this sample, 60% to 80% of them only once. The ten largest make up about 27% of the sample.

There are 15 amino acids in the CDR3, from cysteine to phenylalanine inclusive. The only DNA kept is the CDR3, 45 bases in frame from the first base. V loses 6 bases at its end and J loses 5 bases; junction bases beyond the gene matches: 6. Taken from the germline V gene, the CDR1 and CDR2 loops are MDHEN and SYDVKM. This sample is drawn from a study of blood T cells in healthy people across ages (dated by TCRdb to about 2015). Concerning the study at large: In model experiments, template switching captured about one uniquely barcoded TCR beta cDNA molecule for every two T cells. Age-related changes in TCR beta repertoire diversity were measured in the study by deep sequencing normalized with unique cDNA molecular identifiers. The donors were split into four age groups: young (average about 15 years), middle-aged (roughly 42), aged (roughly 65) and long-lived (approximately 80). To avoid experimental bias, donors of different ages were distributed randomly across sequencing lanes. The study analyzed two additional independent replicas of 1 million unique cDNA reads from the same blood draw for two donors, one aged 18 to 29 and one aged 80 or older.

Donors were 39 systemically healthy Caucasian individuals from Russia aged roughly 6 to 90 years. Roughly 10 milliliters of peripheral blood were collected from each donor into EDTA-treated Vacutainer tubes. Ficoll-Paque density-gradient centrifugation was used to isolate PBMCs, with at least 7 million per sample. Total RNA, at least 5 micrograms per sample, was extracted from PBMCs with Trizol reagent. The percentages of naive CD45RAhigh/CD27high T cells were determined by flow cytometry on a PBMC aliquot from every donor. General study outcomes and caveats: The CMV infection status of donors was not known, potentially confounding age-related changes in expanded clonotypes. As age increased, observed TCR beta diversity per million T cells dropped in a roughly linear way, and a significant reduction was already evident by age 40. There was a strong correlation between observed TCR beta diversity and the percentage of naive T cells measured by flow cytometry. Estimates of total diversity based on one million sequenced T cells were considered lower bounds and underestimates. The long-lived group showed more naive CD4+ T cells, fewer expanded clones and increased TCR diversity than the aged group, suggesting age selection. Bulk unsorted PBMC profiling prevented conclusive comparison of naive and antigen-experienced compartments.

The clonotype originates from a man aged 30-40 years in good health. This sequence uses TRBV28 and TRBJ1-5; TRBD1 matches 11 bases in the middle. The source material was blood. The CDR3 reads CASRRDRGFHQPQHF. The DNA is TGTGCCAGCAGGCGGGACAGGGGGTTCCATCAGCCCCAGCATTTT.